Listed here are 27 T cell receptor beta chains from one sample, sequenced in a study of blood T cell repertoires in COVID-19. Produced via immunoSEQ multiplex PCR; TCRdb's table is partial and in-frame only. Of approximately 54,000 clones in the sample, 90% were seen once. Sequenced material: peripheral blood. The source of these receptors is a woman between 40 and 55 years old with active COVID-19.

This clone was recorded only once. The CDR3 loop reads CASSLVGTSTDTQYF. In DNA form, the CDR3 reads TGTGCCAGCAGCTTAGTTGGGACTAGCACAGATACGCAGTATTTT. The chain links TRBV7-2 to TRBJ2-3, with D perhaps TRBD2 (6 bases). The V gene lost 1 base and the J gene lost 0 bases, with 8 bases spanning the gap. There are 15 residues in the CDR3. Germline CDR1 and CDR2: SGHTA and FQGNSA.

This clone was observed a handful of times. The rearrangement links TRBV7-9 to TRBJ2-7; tentative D call: TRBD2 (5 bases). This CDR3 comprises 13 residues. Trimming left V 8 bases short and J 5 bases short, with 16 bases between. The germline CDR1 and CDR2 sequences are SEHNR and FQNEAQ (reference sequence). In nucleotides, the CDR3 is TGTGCCAGCCGCTATCTTCGGGATGACGAGCAGTACTTC. Its protein product is CASRYLRDDEQYF.

The CDR3 loop reads CASSQIGTGTDTQYF. The DNA for the CDR3 is TGTGCCAGCAGCCAAATTGGGACAGGGACAGATACGCAGTATTTT. The V gene is TRBV3-1 (or the pseudogene TRBV3-2), the J gene TRBJ2-3, with TRBD1 matching over 9 bases. CDR1 LGHDT and CDR2 YNNKEL come from the germline V gene (reference sequence). V lost 2 bases to trimming and J lost 3 bases; unmatched junction nucleotides: 3. This CDR3 is built from 15 residues.

The CDR3, as DNA: TGTGCCAGCAGCTTGGCCCCGGGACAGTACTACGAGCAGTACTTC. Translation: CASSLAPGQYYEQYF. V is TRBV5-5 and J is TRBJ2-7; 7 bases align to TRBD1. Germline CDR1 and CDR2: SGHKS and YYEKEE (reference sequence). With V trimmed by 0 bases and J by 3 bases, 6 bases remained unmatched. The CDR3 totals 15 residues.

This clone is labeled medium-sized (0.01 to 0.1%). The V gene is TRBV3-1 (or the pseudogene TRBV3-2), the J gene TRBJ2-7, with D possibly TRBD2 on 5 matching bases. CDR3 length: 13 amino acids. Germline values: CDR1 LGHDT, CDR2 YNNKEL (reference sequence). Trimming removed 0 bases at V and 3 bases at J, with 6 bases between. CDR3 amino acids: CASSQDGGYEQYF. CDR3 coding DNA: TGTGCCAGCAGCCAAGATGGAGGCTACGAGCAGTACTTC.

The gene calls are TRBV19 and TRBJ1-1; D not resolved. Trimming removed 3 bases at V and 5 bases at J, with 4 bases between. The CDR3 sequence is 11 residues long. The germline CDR1 and CDR2 sequences are LNHDA and SQIVND (reference sequence). Written as DNA, the CDR3 is TGTGCCAGTAGTATTGCGACTGAAGCTTTCTTT. Amino acid sequence: CASSIATEAFF.

This chain connects TRBV11-3 to TRBJ1-5; unclear D gene. The germline V gene has CDR1 SGHNT and CDR2 YENEEA. The CDR3 extends over 15 amino acids. The V gene lost 4 bases and the J gene lost 5 bases, with 15 bases spanning the gap. The CDR3 reads CASSSRQGLHQPQHF. The DNA for the CDR3 is TGTGCCAGCAGCTCCAGACAAGGCCTTCATCAGCCCCAGCATTTT.

The V call is TRBV5-4, the J call TRBJ2-3; TRBD1 matches 7 bases. This CDR3 has 15 amino acids. The V gene's germline CDR1 is SGHNT and CDR2 YYREEE (reference sequence). Germline trimming cut 5 bases from V and 0 bases from J; bases unmatched to any gene: 6. The CDR3 protein is CASSYPGGSTDTQYF. The CDR3 DNA reads as TGTGCCAGCAGTTATCCAGGGGGAAGCACAGATACGCAGTATTTT.

The chain couples TRBV4-1 to TRBJ2-1; 7 bases are shared with TRBD2. Losses at the gene ends were 1 base for V and 5 bases for J; bases not matched to a gene: 8. CDR3 size: 16 residues. Germline V gene sequence: CDR1 MGHRA, CDR2 YSYEKL. The CDR3 nucleotides read TGCGCCAGCAGCCAAGTCTCCAGCGGGGCCGACAATGAGCAGTTCTTC. Amino acid sequence: CASSQVSSGADNEQFF.

This clone was seen only a few times. V gene TRBV12-5 combines with J gene TRBJ1-2; D gene uncertain. Deletions cut 0 bases from V and 4 bases from J, with 9 bases between. The CDR3 contains 14 residues. The germline V gene encodes CDR1 LGHNT and CDR2 FRNRAP. This CDR3 reads CASGLVAPAYGYTF. The CDR3 DNA sequence: TGTGCTAGTGGTTTGGTAGCGCCGGCCTATGGCTACACCTTC.

Regarding this clone: An end of the junction does not agree with germline; a read error may underlie this. This chain uses TRBV9 with TRBJ1-2; D not resolved. Germline V gives CDR1 SGDLS, CDR2 YYNGEE. The CDR3 length is 13 residues. CDR3 nucleotide sequence: TGTGCCAGCAGCGTAGAAGGTAGAGGCCCCCTTATCTTC. This sequence encodes CASSVEGRGPLIF. The full variable domain, with the rest looked up from reference TRBV9 and TRBJ1-2, is DSGVTQTPKHLITATGQRVTLRCSPRSGDLSVYWYQQSLDQGLQFLIQYYNGEERAKGNILERFSAQQFPDLHSELNLSSLELGDSALYFCASSVEGRGPLIFGSGTRLTVV.

This clone occurred once. The chain employs TRBV19 and TRBJ1-5; the D gene is possibly TRBD1 (6 bases). The germline gives CDR1 LNHDA, CDR2 SQIVND (reference sequence). Trimming cost V 9 bases and J 0 bases, with 9 bases left between them. The CDR3 consists of 13 residues. The CDR3 DNA is TGTGCCAGCCCAGGGGTTAGCAATCAGCCCCAGCATTTT. This sequence encodes CASPGVSNQPQHF.

V and J are TRBV6-6 and TRBJ2-5; D possibly corresponds to TRBD1 (6 bases). Germline V gene lookup returns CDR1 MNHNY and CDR2 SVGAGI (reference sequence). This CDR3 is built from 14 residues. The V end was cut by 5 bases, the J end by 2 bases, with 12 bases between. The CDR3 DNA is TGTGCCAGCAGTACAACAGGGATACAAGAGACCCAGTACTTC. This encodes CASSTTGIQETQYF.

The rearrangement uses TRBV6-2 or TRBV6-3 and TRBJ2-7, with 7 positions matching TRBD1. V lost 6 bases, J lost 6 bases, and 11 bases stayed unmatched. Germline CDR1 is MNHEY and CDR2 is SVGEGT. The CDR3 is 14 amino acids. The DNA for the CDR3 is TGTGCCAGCAGCCAGACAGGGATCGGAGGCGAGCAGTACTTC. It is translated as CASSQTGIGGEQYF.

This clone has a single count. The chain has TRBV5-1 and TRBJ1-1; 7 bases match TRBD1. This CDR3 is built from 16 residues. V was pared by 5 bases and J by 1 base, with 11 bases of the junction left unmatched. CDR1 is SGHRS and CDR2 is YFSETQ in the germline V gene. The CDR3 DNA reads TGCGCCAGCAGACGTGAAATAGGGGGCTCGAACACTGAAGCTTTCTTT. Its translation: CASRREIGGSNTEAFF.

This rearrangement joins TRBV24-1 to TRBJ2-1; D unresolved. V lost 2 bases, J lost 0 bases, and 10 bases lay in between. The CDR3 is 16 amino acids. CDR1 KGHDR and CDR2 SFDVKD come from the germline V gene. CDR3 loop: CATSDSWASSYNEQFF. The DNA of the CDR3 is TGTGCCACCAGTGATTCTTGGGCGAGCTCCTACAATGAGCAGTTCTTC.

This chain uses TRBV27 with TRBJ2-3; 9 bases are shared with TRBD2. The CDR3 is made up of 21 amino acids. Trimming at V came to 0 bases and at J to 0 bases, leaving 16 bases not matched to a gene. Germline CDR1 reads MNHEY; CDR2 reads SMNVEV (reference sequence). CDR3 nucleotide sequence: TGTGCCAGCAGTTTATCACCCCATGTCGGTAGCGGGGGAACGAGCACAGATACGCAGTATTTT. The encoded protein is CASSLSPHVGSGGTSTDTQYF.

The gene calls are TRBV4-3 and TRBJ2-6, with D tentatively TRBD1 (5 bases). This CDR3 is built from 16 residues. The germline V gene has CDR1 LGHNA and CDR2 YSLEER. V shed 4 bases and J shed 2 bases, with 12 bases lying between them. CDR3 protein: CASSPKVGAGANVLTF. CDR3 sequence (DNA): TGCGCCAGCAGCCCAAAGGTAGGGGCTGGGGCCAACGTCCTGACTTTC.

The chain employs TRBV2 and TRBJ2-3, with D tentatively TRBD1 (6 bases). V lost 7 bases, J lost 3 bases, and 11 bases lay in between. Germline V gene data show CDR1 as SNHLY and CDR2 as FYNNEI. This CDR3 region has 13 residues. The CDR3 nucleotides are TGTGCCAGCAAGAACAGGGCTACAGATACGCAGTATTTT. As protein: CASKNRATDTQYF.

The table lists this clone with a count of one. Written as DNA, the CDR3 is TGTGCCTGGAGTACCAGGGGGAGTGGGCCCTACGAGCAGTACTTC. Encoded protein: CAWSTRGSGPYEQYF. V and J are TRBV30 and TRBJ2-7, with 7 bases aligning to TRBD1. After removal of 2 bases from V and 2 bases from J, the junction contained 9 bases not matched to a gene. Per germline, CDR1 GTSNPN and CDR2 SVGIG (reference sequence). This CDR3 region has 15 residues.

The chain links TRBV5-4 to TRBJ2-5; possible D gene TRBD2, 6 bases. Germline assignment: CDR1 SGHNT and CDR2 YYREEE (reference sequence). CDR3 length: 14 residues. V dropped 6 bases and J dropped 1 base, with 13 bases sitting between them. In nucleotides, the CDR3 is TGTGCCAGCAACCGCCGGGACTTCCAAGAGACCCAGTACTTC. It is translated as CASNRRDFQETQYF.

The chain uses TRBV6-5 and TRBJ1-1, with TRBD1 as a possible D gene (5 bases). The CDR3 spans 16 residues. In germline, CDR1 is MNHEY, CDR2 SVGAGI. Between the trimmed V and J ends, which lost 0 bases and 4 bases, there was a span of 15 bases. CDR3: CASSYSLGGAGTEAFF. CDR3 bases: TGTGCCAGCAGTTACTCTCTCGGAGGGGCGGGCACTGAAGCTTTCTTT.

This clone was seen a few times. This chain connects TRBV5-1 to TRBJ2-2; D possibly corresponds to TRBD2 (5 bases). CDR3 size: 15 residues. The V gene lost 0 bases and the J gene lost 4 bases, with 10 bases spanning the gap. Germline V gives CDR1 SGHRS, CDR2 YFSETQ. The CDR3 loop is CASSLGVGSTGELFF. The DNA for the CDR3 is TGCGCCAGCAGCTTGGGTGTAGGGAGCACCGGGGAGCTGTTTTTT.

V and J are TRBV29-1 and TRBJ1-1; the match to TRBD1 covers 7 bases. The CDR3 extends over 12 amino acids. Germline CDR1 is SQVTM and CDR2 is ANQGSEA. The V gene end was trimmed by 4 bases and the J gene end by 3 bases; junction bases not matched to a gene: 2. CDR3 bases: TGCAGCGTTGTGACAGGGTACACTGAAGCTTTCTTT. Encoded protein: CSVVTGYTEAFF.

This CDR3 reads CATGLGTPKETQYF. DNA for the CDR3: TGTGCCACGGGACTAGGAACCCCCAAAGAGACCCAGTACTTC. This chain connects TRBV5-4 to TRBJ2-5; TRBD2 agrees at 8 bases. The CDR3 consists of 14 residues. After removal of 9 bases from V and 3 bases from J, the junction contained 10 bases not matched to a gene. Germline V gene sequence: CDR1 SGHNT, CDR2 YYREEE (reference sequence).

J is TRBJ1-1 and V is TRBV4-3, with D uncertain. Trimming pared 4 bases from V and 4 bases from J, leaving 16 bases between. This CDR3 region has 15 residues. The germline CDR1 and CDR2 sequences are LGHNA and YSLEER. CDR3 DNA sequence: TGCGCCAGCAGCCTGTCTACCCCGGGTGGCACTGAAGCTTTCTTT. Its translation is CASSLSTPGGTEAFF.

The genes are TRBV7-2 and TRBJ1-4, with 7 bases aligning to TRBD1. Germline V gene data show CDR1 as SGHTA and CDR2 as FQGNSA. J gave up 0 bases and V 4 bases, and 2 bases lay outside the gene matches. This CDR3 contains 15 residues. The CDR3 region is CASSSGQATNEKLFF. For the CDR3, the DNA is TGTGCCAGCAGCTCAGGACAGGCAACTAATGAAAAACTGTTTTTT.